The next 9 T cell receptor beta chains were all read from a single sample in a study of CD8 T cells in ankylosing spondylitis. Each CDR3 protein gets one entry after TCRdb re-called the 5' RACE reads with MiXCR. The sample has some 150,000 distinct CDR3 sequences, over 9.5% seen once; the top ten hold roughly 4.3%. The sample was blood, either unsorted or a sorted T cell fraction (not recorded which). The receptors originated from a female donor with ankylosing spondylitis or in good health (not recorded which).

In this sample, this clonotype turned up many times. CDR3 sequence reads: CASSLGTSGRREQFF. The CDR3 nucleotides read TGTGCCAGCAGCTTGGGGACTAGCGGGAGACGTGAGCAGTTCTTC. This chain joins TRBV5-6 and TRBJ2-1, with TRBD2 matching 13 bases. The germline gives CDR1 SGHDT, CDR2 YYEEEE. The CDR3 extends over 15 amino acids. V was clipped by 0 bases and J by 9 bases; unmatched bases: 3.

This clonotype was counted a few times. CDR3 coding DNA: TGTGCCAGCAGTGGGACTAGCGGGGTCCAAGAGACCCAGTACTTC. Its protein is CASSGTSGVQETQYF. The J gene is TRBJ2-5, the V gene TRBV7-2; TRBD2 aligns across 13 bases. The CDR3 runs to 15 residues. V gave up 6 bases and J gave up 1 base; unmatched junction bases: 2. CDR1 and CDR2 (germline): SGHTA, FQGNSA.

This clonotype was seen many times. The chain uses TRBV7-8 and TRBJ2-1; 9 positions agree with TRBD2. The CDR3 contains 16 residues. The V gene's germline CDR1 is SGHVS and CDR2 FQNEAQ. Unmatched junction bases numbered 4, after V lost 0 bases and J lost 4 bases. The CDR3 sequence: CASSLAIAGGYNEQFF. CDR3 nucleotide sequence: TGTGCCAGCAGCTTAGCGATTGCGGGGGGGTACAATGAGCAGTTCTTC.

This clonotype appeared many times. This sequence joins TRBV28 and TRBJ1-2; 8 nucleotides line up with TRBD1. Germline CDR1 is MDHEN and CDR2 is SYDVKM. CDR3 size: 13 residues. After removal of 7 bases from V and 4 bases from J, the junction contained 5 bases not matched to a gene. CDR3 amino acids: CASNIQGVYGYTF. CDR3 nucleotides: TGTGCCAGCAATATACAGGGGGTCTATGGCTACACCTTC.

This clonotype came up many times. The chain recombines TRBV20-1 with TRBJ2-1, with 8 bases matching TRBD2. Germline trimming cut 5 bases from V and 4 bases from J; bases unmatched to any gene: 1. Looked up from germline, CDR1 is DFQATT and CDR2 is SNEGSKA (reference sequence). This CDR3 comprises 12 residues. The chain's CDR3 is CSAGTSYNEQFF. Written as DNA, the CDR3 is TGCAGTGCTGGGACTAGTTACAATGAGCAGTTCTTC.

This clonotype was recorded at least ten times. The chain links TRBV5-1 to TRBJ2-7; TRBD2 matches at 12 bases. The germline gives CDR1 SGHRS, CDR2 YFSETQ. This CDR3 has 14 amino acids. V dropped 6 bases and J dropped 7; count of bases not matched to a gene: 8. The CDR3 sequence: CASTLAGGPGEQYF. CDR3 sequence (DNA): TGCGCCAGCACCCTAGCGGGAGGGCCTGGAGAGCAGTACTTC.

As concerns this clonotype: This may be a read error: a much more frequent sequence differs by one nucleotide. This sequence joins TRBV5-1 and TRBJ1-6, with TRBD1 matching 7 bases. Germline CDR1 is SGHRS and CDR2 is YFSETQ. The CDR3 covers 16 residues. With V trimmed by 3 bases and J by 6 bases, 9 bases remained unmatched. Written as DNA, the CDR3 is TGCGCCAGCAGCTCGAGCCGGGACAGTGCTAATTCACCCCTCCACTTT. This encodes CASSSSRDSANSPLHF. The whole variable domain, filled in from reference TRBV5-1 and TRBJ1-6, reads KAGVTQTPRYLIKTRGQQVTLSCSPISGHRSVSWYQQTPGQGLQFLFEYFSETQRNKGNFPGRFSGRQFSNSRSEMNVSTLELGDSALYLCASSSSRDSANSPLHFGNGTRLTVT.

Remarks on this clonotype: At one boundary the junction diverges from the germline segment, which might be a read error. This chain uses TRBV12-3 or TRBV12-4 with TRBJ1-4; 7 bases fit TRBD1. The CDR3 totals 17 residues. The DNA of the CDR3 is TGTGCCAACAGTTTCTGGTTTCAGGGGGGTTCTAATGAAAAACTGTTTTTT. Amino acids: CANSFWFQGGSNEKLFF.

The chain combines TRBV6-5 with TRBJ1-6; possible D gene TRBD1, 5 bases. Germline lookup yields CDR1 MNHEY and CDR2 SVGAGI. There are 14 residues in the CDR3. V lost 8 bases and J 7 bases, leaving 15 bases between the germline ends. CDR3 DNA: TGTGCCAGCCGAGGATCTGGGGGAAATTCACCCCTCCACTTT. This sequence encodes CASRGSGGNSPLHF.